These T cell receptor beta chains were read from a single sample in a study of immune heterogeneity within non-small cell lung tumors. TCRdb reanalysed the multiplex PCR reads using MiXCR and keeps one entry per CDR3 protein. Among about 3,300 distinct CDR3 sequences listed, 25% to 35% were seen once. Sequencing was done on a sample of lung tumor tissue. Receptors were obtained from a man in his sixties with non-small cell lung cancer. Both conserved end residues are part of each CDR3. A D gene is named only where the DNA matches it firmly. Not all rows give a size; the values are once, few, many and, for expanded clones, a class.

length: 23
size: NA
V: TRBV25-1
D: NA
J: TRBJ2-5
DNA: TGTGCCAGCAGAGAACGTGGTCAACGCTCAGATTGTTTTCGTCCCGGGGAGAAAGAGACCCAGTACTTC
CDR3: CASRERGQRSDCFRPGEKETQYF

length: 14
size: few
V: TRBV12-3/TRBV12-4
D: NA
J: TRBJ1-6
DNA: TGTGCCAGCAGTTTGACCAGGGATAATTCACCCCTCCACTTT
CDR3: CASSLTRDNSPLHF

length: 17
size: medium-sized
V: TRBV4-2
D: TRBD1
J: TRBJ1-5
DNA: TGTGCCAGCAGCCCTTGGGACAGGGGAGATAGCAATCAGCCCCAGCATTTT
CDR3: CASSPWDRGDSNQPQHF

length: 16
size: medium-sized
V: TRBV11-2
D: NA
J: TRBJ2-2
DNA: TGTGCCAGCAGCCAAGCGGGCAGGGCGAACACCGGGGAGCTGTTTTTT
CDR3: CASSQAGRANTGELFF

length: 13
size: few
V: TRBV27
D: NA
J: TRBJ1-5
DNA: TGTGCCAGCAGTTTATCGATAGGGCAGCCCCAGCATTTT
CDR3: CASSLSIGQPQHF

length: 16
size: medium-sized
V: TRBV10-3
D: NA
J: TRBJ1-1
DNA: TGTGCCATCGGGTTGGGATGGCCCGGGAAAGCTAGGAAAGCTTTCTTT
CDR3: CAIGLGWPGKARKAFF

length: 17
size: few
V: TRBV6-5
D: NA
J: TRBJ1-2
DNA: TGTGCCAGCAGTTACTGGGATACGACAGGCAGGGGCTATGGCTACACCTTC
CDR3: CASSYWDTTGRGYGYTF

length: 15
size: few
V: TRBV5-8
D: TRBD2
J: TRBJ2-2
DNA: TGTGCCAGTCAGAGACTAGCGGGAGCGGCCGGGGAGCTGTTTTTT
CDR3: CASQRLAGAAGELFF

length: 13
size: medium-sized
V: TRBV12-3/TRBV12-4
D: TRBD1
J: TRBJ2-7
DNA: TGTGCCAGCAGGCCAGGGGGCTCCTACGAGCAGTACTTC
CDR3: CASRPGGSYEQYF

length: 18
size: NA
V: TRBV29-1
D: NA
J: TRBJ1-2
DNA: TGCAGCGTTGAAGATCCACCTAGTGATCGGTCTTACTACTATGGCTACACCTTC
CDR3: CSVEDPPSDRSYYYGYTF

length: 15
size: few
V: TRBV20-1
D: TRBD1
J: TRBJ1-1
DNA: TGCAGTGCTAACCCCCACCCCGGGACAGGGGGCGATGCTTTCTTT
CDR3: CSANPHPGTGGDAFF

length: 13
size: few
V: TRBV12-3/TRBV12-4
D: NA
J: TRBJ2-2
DNA: TGTGCCAGCCGATCCCGGGCCACCGGGGAGCTGTTTTTT
CDR3: CASRSRATGELFF

length: 11
size: NA
V: TRBV9
D: NA
J: TRBJ2-1
DNA: TGTGCCAGCAGCGTTACCAGTGAGCAGTTCTTC
CDR3: CASSVTSEQFF

length: 15
size: medium-sized
V: TRBV20-1
D: TRBD1
J: TRBJ1-6
DNA: TGCAGTGCTAGAGATTTTCGGGACAGGGTTTCACCCCTCCACTTT
CDR3: CSARDFRDRVSPLHF

length: 14
size: few
V: TRBV5-1
D: NA
J: TRBJ2-7
DNA: TGCGCCAGCAGCTTGGGACCGAGCTCCTACGAGCAGTACTTC
CDR3: CASSLGPSSYEQYF

length: 13
size: medium-sized
V: TRBV15
D: NA
J: TRBJ1-5
DNA: TGTGCCACCAAAGAATACGACGGTCAGCCCCAGCATTTT
CDR3: CATKEYDGQPQHF

length: 14
size: few
V: TRBV2
D: NA
J: TRBJ1-6
DNA: TGTGCCAGCAGTGAGACCCGTTTGGTATCACCCCTCCACTTT
CDR3: CASSETRLVSPLHF

length: 14
size: NA
V: TRBV11-2
D: NA
J: TRBJ1-2
DNA: TGTGCCAGAAGCTTTTTGACCGCTTCGGGGGGCTACACCTTC
CDR3: CARSFLTASGGYTF

length: 14
size: large
V: TRBV20-1
D: TRBD2
J: TRBJ2-2
DNA: TGCAGTGCTAGGGGCGGGAGGAACACCGGGGAGCTGTTTTTT
CDR3: CSARGGRNTGELFF

length: 16
size: NA
V: TRBV5-1
D: NA
J: TRBJ1-2
DNA: TGCTCCAGCAGCTTGGACACCGGGCCGCAAGGTCATGGCTACACCTTC
CDR3: CSSSLDTGPQGHGYTF

length: 14
size: few
V: TRBV6-1
D: TRBD1
J: TRBJ2-7
DNA: TGTGCCAGCAGTGCTGGACAGGCTTGGTACGAGCAGTACTTC
CDR3: CASSAGQAWYEQYF

length: 17
size: NA
V: TRBV9
D: TRBD1
J: TRBJ2-2
DNA: TGTGCCAGCAGCGACCCTGGGACAGGGGTCGGCACCGGGGAGCTGTTTTTT
CDR3: CASSDPGTGVGTGELFF

length: 12
size: medium-sized
V: TRBV5-6
D: NA
J: TRBJ2-7
DNA: TGTGCCAGCAGCTTCGGCTCCTACGAGCAGTACTTC
CDR3: CASSFGSYEQYF

length: 13
size: NA
V: TRBV7-9
D: NA
J: TRBJ1-2
DNA: TGTGCCAGCAGCTGCCCCACTAACTATGGCTACACCTTC
CDR3: CASSCPTNYGYTF

length: 15
size: few
V: TRBV15
D: NA
J: TRBJ2-3
DNA: TGTGCCACCAGCCCGGACAATGAGCACACAGATACGCAGTATTTT
CDR3: CATSPDNEHTDTQYF

length: 16
size: NA
V: TRBV5-1
D: TRBD2
J: TRBJ2-3
DNA: TGCGCCAGCAGCCTTACGACTAGCGAGCTTTCGAATACGAAGTATTTT
CDR3: CASSLTTSELSNTKYF

length: 13
size: NA
V: TRBV20-1
D: NA
J: TRBJ2-4
DNA: TGCAGTGCTGCGGGGCTAGCCAAAAACATTCAGTACTTC
CDR3: CSAAGLAKNIQYF

length: 17
size: medium-sized
V: TRBV19
D: NA
J: TRBJ2-2
DNA: TGTGCCAGTAGAGACCCAGTAAGGGTAGCGAACACCGGGGAGCTGTTTTTT
CDR3: CASRDPVRVANTGELFF

length: 13
size: few
V: TRBV24-1
D: NA
J: TRBJ2-2
DNA: TGTGCCACCAGTGATTTGGGTTTCGGGGAGCTGTTTTTT
CDR3: CATSDLGFGELFF

length: 14
size: medium-sized
V: TRBV19
D: TRBD1
J: TRBJ1-5
DNA: TGTGCCAGTAGACCGACAGGGATGGATCAGCCCCAGCATTTT
CDR3: CASRPTGMDQPQHF

length: 13
size: few
V: TRBV20-1
D: NA
J: TRBJ1-6
DNA: TGCAGTGCGAAGCGGCAGGCGGGATCACCCCTCCACTTT
CDR3: CSAKRQAGSPLHF

length: 14
size: medium-sized
V: TRBV6-1
D: NA
J: TRBJ1-6
DNA: TGTGCCAGCCGTCAGAGCTCCTATAATTCACCCCTCCACTTT
CDR3: CASRQSSYNSPLHF

length: 16
size: NA
V: TRBV5-6
D: NA
J: TRBJ2-1
DNA: TGTGCCAGTATGGTTGGGATAGAACTAGTATACAATGAGCAGTTCTTC
CDR3: CASMVGIELVYNEQFF

length: 14
size: few
V: TRBV5-1
D: TRBD1
J: TRBJ2-7
DNA: TGCGCCAGCAGCCCCGGGACAGGGGACTACGAGCAGTACTTC
CDR3: CASSPGTGDYEQYF

length: 14
size: medium-sized
V: TRBV5-1
D: NA
J: TRBJ2-7
DNA: TGCGCCAGCAGCTTGGGGTTTGGACTTTACGAGCAGTACTTC
CDR3: CASSLGFGLYEQYF

length: 12
size: few
V: TRBV2
D: NA
J: TRBJ2-5
DNA: TGTGCCAGCAGTAATTCTCAAGAGACCCAGTACTTC
CDR3: CASSNSQETQYF

length: 13
size: NA
V: TRBV19
D: NA
J: TRBJ1-2
DNA: TGTGTCAGTACCTCCAGGGGAGACTATGGCTACACCTTC
CDR3: CVSTSRGDYGYTF

length: 15
size: medium-sized
V: TRBV20-1
D: TRBD2
J: TRBJ2-7
DNA: TGCAGTGCTAGAGACGGGACTACAATCACCTACGAGCAGTACTTC
CDR3: CSARDGTTITYEQYF

length: 15
size: few
V: TRBV20-1
D: NA
J: TRBJ1-5
DNA: TGCAGTGCTATTAAAAGGGGCCAAATAGGTCAGCCCCAGCATTTT
CDR3: CSAIKRGQIGQPQHF